This passage covers 27 T cell receptor beta chains from one sample sequenced in a study of blood T cells in healthy people across ages. Primed by a sample-barcoded 5' primer and a J-beta primer mix, a second PCR proceeded for roughly 7 to 12 cycles. TCRdb itself ran the 5' RACE reads through MiXCR, one entry per CDR3 protein. The top ten clones hold about 30% of a sample with hundreds of thousands of distinct CDR3 sequences, around two thirds of them seen once. The sequenced sample was blood. Source of these receptors: a young man in good health.

This clonotype was found a few times. The V and J genes are TRBV5-6 and TRBJ2-7, with D unclear. V lost 6 bases to trimming and J lost 2 bases, with 15 bases between them. Per germline, CDR1 SGHDT and CDR2 YYEEEE. This CDR3 is built from 14 residues. DNA of the CDR3: TGTGCCAGCACCCTCAGCCTGCTAACCTACGAGCAGTACTTC. This gives the protein CASTLSLLTYEQYF.

This clonotype has just a few counts. The rearrangement links TRBV29-1 to TRBJ2-7; D gene unclear. The CDR3 has 12 amino acids. Per germline, CDR1 SQVTM and CDR2 ANQGSEA. V shed 7 bases and J shed 6 bases, with 16 bases lying between them. The CDR3 coding sequence is TGCAGCGCTCGTGATCTTGTTGGCGAGCAGTACTTC. Its translation is CSARDLVGEQYF.

This clonotype was seen once. This rearrangement joins TRBV9 to TRBJ1-2, with D unclear. Germline CDR1 and CDR2: SGDLS and YYNGEE. The ends were cut back, 3 bases at V and 8 bases at J, with 14 bases in the middle. This CDR3 spans 13 amino acids. Here the CDR3 DNA reads TGTGCCAGCAGCGCTGGGGTAATAGCGGGCTACACCTTC. Its protein is CASSAGVIAGYTF.

The genes are TRBV7-9 and TRBJ2-5; the D gene could be TRBD1 or TRBD2 (5 bases each). The germline V and J ends were trimmed by 1 base and 0 bases, with 9 bases remaining between them. The CDR3 spans 15 residues. The germline gives CDR1 SEHNR, CDR2 FQNEAQ (reference sequence). The CDR3 DNA sequence: TGTGCCAGCAGCTTAGACGGGACCTACCAAGAGACCCAGTACTTC. Its translation is CASSLDGTYQETQYF.

In its sample, this clonotype was seen many times. The chain recombines TRBV30 with TRBJ2-3, with D unresolved. This CDR3 has 14 residues. Germline loops: CDR1 GTSNPN, CDR2 SVGIG (reference sequence). Trimming took 5 bases from V and 0 from J, leaving 12 bases between them. The CDR3 bases are TGTGCCTGGTCCCCAGGCTTTAGCACAGATACGCAGTATTTT. Residues: CAWSPGFSTDTQYF.

The chain combines TRBV4-3 with TRBJ2-7, with 7 bases matching TRBD1. This CDR3 region has 14 residues. Germline-derived CDR1 and CDR2 are LGHNA and YSLEER. With 1 base clipped from V and 4 bases from J, the junction kept 4 bases outside the gene matches. The CDR3 sequence: CASSQAAQGYEQYF. The CDR3 DNA follows: TGCGCCAGCAGCCAAGCAGCACAGGGGTACGAGCAGTACTTC.

This sequence joins TRBV7-2 and TRBJ1-5; D perhaps matches TRBD1 (5 bases). The V and J ends lost 2 bases and 2 bases respectively, with 16 bases between them. The CDR3 is 17 residues long. Germline V CDR1 and CDR2: SGHTA, FQGNSA. CDR3 sequence: CASSLSYTSRGNQPQHF. CDR3 sequence (DNA): TGTGCCAGCAGCTTATCATACACCTCCAGGGGCAATCAGCCCCAGCATTTT. The variable domain in full, with the rest retrieved from reference TRBV7-2 and TRBJ1-5, is GAGVSQSPSNKVTEKGKDVELRCDPISGHTALYWYRQSLGQGLEFLIYFQGNSAPDKSGLPSDRFSAERTGGSVSTLTIQRTQQEDSAVYLCASSLSYTSRGNQPQHFGDGTRLSIL.

CDR3 sequence reads: CATSDYYNEQFF. CDR3 in DNA: TGTGCCACCAGTGACTACTACAATGAGCAGTTCTTC. This sequence joins TRBV24-1 and TRBJ2-1; D remains ambiguous. The CDR3 length is 12 residues. CDR1 and CDR2 (germline): KGHDR, SFDVKD. Trimming removed 4 bases at V and 3 bases at J, with 3 bases between.

The chain carries TRBV28 and TRBJ2-3; 10 bases align to TRBD1. With 6 bases clipped from V and 2 bases from J, the junction kept 8 bases outside the gene matches. Per germline, CDR1 MDHEN and CDR2 SYDVKM. The CDR3 has 16 amino acids. The CDR3 nucleotides read TGTGCCAGCAGAAGTCCGGGACAGGGGAACACAGATACGCAGTATTTT. As protein: CASRSPGQGNTDTQYF.

This CDR3 reads CASSEYNHNYGYTF. CDR3 DNA: TGTGCCAGCAGTGAATATAACCACAACTATGGCTACACCTTC. This chain connects TRBV25-1 to TRBJ1-2; D not resolved. In germline, CDR1 is MGHDK, CDR2 SYGVNS. This CDR3 contains 14 residues. Between the trimmed V and J ends, which lost 0 bases and 2 bases, there was a span of 7 bases.

V is TRBV4-2 and J is TRBJ2-5, with 7 bases identical to TRBD1. Trimming removed 3 bases from V and 3 bases from J; junction bases left unmatched: 10. CDR3 size: 16 residues. Germline V CDR1 and CDR2: LGHNA, YNFKEQ. The CDR3 bases are TGTGCCAGCAGCCAGCGGAAAACCGGGACAGAAGAGACCCAGTACTTC. This sequence encodes CASSQRKTGTEETQYF.

This clonotype has just a few counts. The chain joins TRBV12-5 to TRBJ1-5; D uncertain. CDR1 and CDR2 (germline): LGHNT, FRNRAP. CDR3 length equals 14 residues. Trimming cost V 5 bases and J 2 bases, with 10 bases left between them. In nucleotides, the CDR3 is TGTGCTAGTGGTCACCCTCGGGGCAATCAGCCCCAGCATTTT. Protein sequence: CASGHPRGNQPQHF.

This clonotype was observed once. This rearrangement joins TRBV7-3 to TRBJ2-5, with 7 bases fitting TRBD2. The J call may not be correct, given that the DNA end is closer to TRBJ2-7. Looked up from germline, CDR1 is SGHTA and CDR2 is FQGTGA. This CDR3 region has 15 residues. Written as DNA, the CDR3 is TGTGCCAGCAGCCAAGCACGGGGGGAATCCTACGAGCAGTACTTC. Protein product: CASSQARGESYEQYF.

The gene calls are TRBV4-2 and TRBJ1-1; 10 bases are shared with TRBD1. Germline assignment: CDR1 LGHNA and CDR2 YNFKEQ. V trimming: 1 base; J trimming: 8 bases; junction bases outside the gene matches: 4. This CDR3 spans 14 amino acids. The CDR3 protein is CASSQGLTGGEAFF. The CDR3 nucleotides are TGTGCCAGCAGCCAAGGGCTGACAGGGGGCGAAGCTTTCTTT.

The V call is TRBV9, the J call TRBJ1-5, with D maybe TRBD1 (5 bases). The CDR3 consists of 13 residues. CDR1 and CDR2 from the germline V gene are SGDLS and YYNGEE. Between the trimmed V and J ends, which lost 7 bases and 5 bases, there was a span of 13 bases. CDR3 sequence reads: CASSAEGYQPQHF. DNA for the CDR3: TGTGCCAGCTCCGCGGAGGGGTATCAGCCCCAGCATTTT.

As to this clonotype: The junction and the germline gene differ at one end; a read error may be behind it. V is TRBV7-2 and J is TRBJ2-3; tentative D call: TRBD1 (6 bases). Germline CDR1 is SGHTA and CDR2 is FQGNSA. This CDR3 has 14 amino acids. The CDR3, as DNA: TGTGCCAGCAGCCCGGACAGATACACAGATACGCAGGATTTT. Encoded protein: CASSPDRYTDTQDF. The whole variable domain, remainder taken from reference TRBV7-2 and TRBJ2-3, is GAGVSQSPSNKVTEKGKDVELRCDPISGHTALYWYRQSLGQGLEFLIYFQGNSAPDKSGLPSDRFSAERTGGSVSTLTIQRTQQEDSAVYLCASSPDRYTDTQDFGPGTRLTVL.

Concerning this clonotype: A read error may be the cause here, since a much bigger clone is one base away. Here the CDR3 DNA reads TGTGCCAGCAGTCCATGGGACAACACCGGGGGGCTGTTTTTT. Translated, it gives CASSPWDNTGGLFF. The chain carries TRBV28 and TRBJ2-2; possibly TRBD1 or TRBD2 for D (6 bases each). The CDR3 is 14 residues long. Germline loops: CDR1 MDHEN, CDR2 SYDVKM. Full variable domain (rest looked up from reference TRBV28 and TRBJ2-2): DVKVTQSSRYLVKRTGEKVFLECVQDMDHENMFWYRQDPGLGLRLIYFSYDVKMKEKGDIPEGYSVSREKKERFSLILESASTNQTSMYLCASSPWDNTGGLFFGEGSRLTVL.

This chain links TRBV28 with TRBJ2-4; the D gene is possibly TRBD1 (5 bases). TRBJ2-7 matches the DNA end more closely, so the J call is doubtful. The germline gives CDR1 MDHEN, CDR2 SYDVKM. This CDR3 has 14 amino acids. CDR3 amino acids: CASSLVQGPSEQYF. The CDR3 nucleotides read TGTGCCAGCAGTTTAGTTCAGGGTCCCAGCGAGCAGTACTTC.

Turning to this clonotype: Sequence at one end of the junction differs from germline and may be a read error. DNA of the CDR3: TGTGCCAGCAGTCACGACTGGACCCCCTACGAGCAGTATTTC. Its protein is CASSHDWTPYEQYF. The chain has TRBV12-3 or TRBV12-4 and TRBJ2-5, with D hard to call. The CDR3 length is 14 residues.

This clonotype was observed once. The V and J genes are TRBV7-9 and TRBJ2-1; a possible D gene is TRBD2 (5 bases). V was shortened by 1 base and J by 7 bases, with 14 bases between the two germline ends. Germline V lookup: CDR1 SEHNR, CDR2 FQNEAQ (reference sequence). The CDR3 is 15 residues long. The CDR3 here is CASSLGIATKNEQFF. The CDR3 DNA is TGTGCCAGCAGCTTAGGAATAGCGACCAAAAATGAGCAGTTCTTC.

The J gene is TRBJ2-1, the V gene TRBV5-1; no clear D. The J call may be in error: the DNA end matches TRBJ2-7 better. This CDR3 comprises 14 residues. Germline V CDR1 and CDR2: SGHRS, YFSETQ. CDR3 protein: CASSLAPGSGEQYF. The DNA for the CDR3 is TGCGCCAGCAGCTTGGCCCCAGGATCTGGCGAGCAGTACTTC.

This chain links TRBV20-1 with TRBJ2-3; D is perhaps TRBD2 (5 bases). V lost 6 bases to trimming and J lost 2 bases, with 15 bases between them. CDR1 DFQATT and CDR2 SNEGSKA come from the germline V gene (reference sequence). The length of the CDR3 is 14 residues. As DNA, the CDR3 is TGCAGTGCGGTCCAGGACTCCTACACAGATACGCAGTATTTT. This codes for CSAVQDSYTDTQYF.

The V gene is TRBV28, the J gene TRBJ1-1; no definite D call. Trimming removed 6 bases from V and 3 bases from J, with 11 bases in between. Per the germline V gene, CDR1 is MDHEN and CDR2 is SYDVKM. The CDR3 runs to 13 residues. This chain's CDR3 is CASRPPNYTEAFF. The CDR3 coding sequence is TGTGCCAGCAGGCCCCCAAATTACACTGAAGCTTTCTTT.

Turning to this clonotype: A junction end diverges from the germline sequence, so it may reflect a read error. V gene TRBV20-1 combines with J gene TRBJ2-5; D is possibly TRBD1 (6 bases). Looked up from germline, CDR1 is DFQATT and CDR2 is SNEGSKA (reference sequence). CDR3 length: 12 amino acids. CDR3: CSAWTEQETRYF. In DNA form, the CDR3 reads TGCAGTGCTTGGACAGAGCAAGAGACCCGGTACTTC.

The gene calls are TRBV7-2 and TRBJ2-7; D might be TRBD2 (7 bases). The germline V and J ends were trimmed by 5 bases and 1 base, with 15 bases remaining between them. The CDR3 consists of 15 residues. From germline, CDR1 is SGHTA and CDR2 FQGNSA. The CDR3 bases are TGTGCCAGCAGCCCGTTGCGGGGGCGATCCTACGAGCAGTACTTC. Amino acid sequence: CASSPLRGRSYEQYF.

This CDR3 reads CAISDPPGNQPQHF. DNA of the CDR3: TGTGCCATCAGTGACCCCCCTGGAAATCAGCCCCAGCATTTT. The chain combines TRBV10-3 with TRBJ1-5; D gene unclear. The CDR3 has 14 residues. Germline CDR1 reads ENHRY; CDR2 reads SYGVKD. The V gene lost 3 bases and the J gene lost 4 bases, with 10 bases spanning the gap.

This clonotype was seen more than once but under ten times. One junction end disagrees with the germline gene, perhaps due to a read error. The V call is TRBV5-1, the J call TRBJ2-1; perhaps D is TRBD1 or TRBD2 (6 bases each). CDR1 is SGHRS and CDR2 is YFSETQ in the germline V gene. The CDR3 has 14 residues. The CDR3 sequence is CASSPEGGNKEQFF. CDR3 coding DNA: TGCGCCAGCAGCCCCGAGGGGGGTAACAAGGAGCAGTTCTTC.